This passage covers 6 T cell receptor beta chains from one sample sequenced in a study of T cells in Graves' hyperthyroidism and ophthalmopathy. Using RNA transcripts as the source, TCR beta CDR3 regions were amplified. Initially, a first-round RT-PCR of the TCR CDR3 employed the HTBI primer set. TCRdb independently ran MiXCR on the multiplex PCR reads; one entry per CDR3 protein. The table has around 600,000 distinct CDR3 sequences, 45% seen once. The specimen sequenced was peripheral blood or thyroid tissue (not recorded which). These receptors were collected from an adult man with Graves' disease, either hyperthyroidism or ophthalmopathy (not recorded which).

This clonotype has a handful of counts. The chain uses TRBV7-2 and TRBJ1-2; D is perhaps TRBD1 (6 bases). CDR1 and CDR2 (germline): SGHTA, FQGNSA. Trimming cost V 4 bases and J 3 bases, with 15 bases left between them. This CDR3 comprises 15 residues. The CDR3, as DNA: TGTGCCAGCAGCTCGGACGCAGGGGACCACTATGGCTACACCTTC. Amino acid sequence: CASSSDAGDHYGYTF.

This clonotype has more than one count but fewer than ten. The chain carries TRBV9 and TRBJ2-5; no clear D. Per germline, CDR1 SGDLS and CDR2 YYNGEE. V shed 4 bases and J shed 4 bases, with 17 bases lying between them. The CDR3 is 15 amino acids. The CDR3 DNA follows: TGTGCCAGCAGCCAACTTGGTACGTGGGGAGAGACCCAGTACTTC. Its translation: CASSQLGTWGETQYF.

This clonotype was detected only a few times. The J gene is TRBJ1-5, the V gene TRBV2; 7 bases are a match to TRBD1. Germline V CDR1 and CDR2: SNHLY, FYNNEI. This CDR3 contains 15 residues. With 2 bases clipped from V and 4 bases from J, the junction kept 5 bases outside the gene matches. CDR3: CASSELRDSNQPQHF. The CDR3 bases are TGTGCCAGCAGTGAATTGCGGGACAGTAATCAGCCCCAGCATTTT.

The chain couples TRBV20-1 to TRBJ1-5; perhaps TRBD1 as D (6 bases). V lost 6 bases to trimming and J lost 6 bases, with 21 bases between them. Germline V gene sequence: CDR1 DFQATT, CDR2 SNEGSKA (reference sequence). CDR3 length: 15 residues. The CDR3 sequence: CSANLQGLSGQPQHF. Written as DNA, the CDR3 is TGCAGTGCCAATCTACAGGGTTTGTCCGGTCAGCCCCAGCATTTT.

For this clonotype: A much larger clone is a single base away; this may be a read error. The CDR3 DNA reads as TGTGCCAGCAGGGAAGGTCCGAGCTCCTACGAGCAGTACTTC. It yields the protein CASREGPSSYEQYF. The chain is built from TRBV12-3 or TRBV12-4 and TRBJ2-7, with D unresolved. This CDR3 comprises 14 residues. V was clipped by 6 bases and J by 0 bases, with 12 bases between them.

The J gene is TRBJ1-1, the V gene TRBV10-3; TRBD1 matches at 8 bases. V shed 10 bases, J shed 1 base, and the junction held 8 bases outside the gene matches. The length of the CDR3 is 14 residues. CDR1 is ENHRY and CDR2 is SYGVKD in the germline V gene. The CDR3: CASNLGQANTEAFF. In DNA, the CDR3 is TGTGCCAGCAACTTGGGACAGGCGAACACTGAAGCTTTCTTT.